This T cell receptor beta chain originates from a study of shared clonotypes between healthy human individuals. Study in general: The study used three CD4 naive, three CD4 memory, two CD8 naive and one CD8 memory plate per donor.

The study, taken as a whole, reports: It was the few donors that limited the genetic and exposure-history diversity represented.

Trimming removed 0 bases at V and 4 bases at J, with 22 bases between. The length of the CDR3 is 19 residues. Germline V CDR1 and CDR2: LGHNA, YSLEER. The data were produced by immunoSEQ multiplex PCR, yet TCRdb's version contains in-frame clones alone and is incomplete. The sample yields more than 2 million clones, about 94% seen once. About this clone: Its specificity is not known.

Sequenced input: naive CD4+ T cells sorted from blood. As for subset: CD45RA+ positively selected. This TCR was recovered from a man younger than 35 in good health. The chain carries TRBV4-3 and TRBJ2-1, with D perhaps matching TRBD2 (7 bases). The CDR3 DNA reads as TGCGCCAGCAGCCAAGATCGCGGACTAGGGGGGGGCCCTTACAATGAGCAGTTCTTC. Translating it yields CASSQDRGLGGGPYNEQFF.